One sample yielded the 2 T cell receptor beta chains listed below, sequenced in a study of T-cell reconstitution after alpha-beta-depleted transplantation in children. This sample's TCRbeta library carried unique molecular identifier barcodes. From the PCR reads, TCRdb called clonotypes with MiXCR, one entry per CDR3 protein. The data show roughly 790,000 distinct CDR3 sequences, 16% seen once. Sequencing was performed on PBMCs, mostly from graft donor cells, taken 360 days after TCRalphabeta/CD19-depleted stem cell transplant. The receptors derive from a male patient aged 10 to 17 who had a stem cell transplant for acute lymphoblastic leukemia, so the T cells may come from the graft donor.

The chain uses TRBV6-5 and TRBJ1-1; TRBD1 is a possible D gene (5 bases). Per germline, CDR1 MNHEY and CDR2 SVGAGI. Trimming removed 6 bases at V and 8 bases at J, with 10 bases between. CDR3 length: 11 amino acids. CDR3 region: CASRGHVEAFF. The CDR3 nucleotides are TGTGCCAGCAGGGGGCATGTCGAAGCTTTCTTT.

This clonotype was picked up a small number of times. The chain uses TRBV27 and TRBJ2-1; D is possibly TRBD2 (5 bases). V was trimmed by 4 bases and J by 4 bases, leaving 17 bases between them. Germline V gene lookup returns CDR1 MNHEY and CDR2 SMNVEV (reference sequence). The CDR3 has 16 amino acids. The CDR3 coding sequence is TGTGCCAGCAGTTGGACTCGTACGAACTTGTACAATGAGCAGTTCTTC. This encodes CASSWTRTNLYNEQFF.